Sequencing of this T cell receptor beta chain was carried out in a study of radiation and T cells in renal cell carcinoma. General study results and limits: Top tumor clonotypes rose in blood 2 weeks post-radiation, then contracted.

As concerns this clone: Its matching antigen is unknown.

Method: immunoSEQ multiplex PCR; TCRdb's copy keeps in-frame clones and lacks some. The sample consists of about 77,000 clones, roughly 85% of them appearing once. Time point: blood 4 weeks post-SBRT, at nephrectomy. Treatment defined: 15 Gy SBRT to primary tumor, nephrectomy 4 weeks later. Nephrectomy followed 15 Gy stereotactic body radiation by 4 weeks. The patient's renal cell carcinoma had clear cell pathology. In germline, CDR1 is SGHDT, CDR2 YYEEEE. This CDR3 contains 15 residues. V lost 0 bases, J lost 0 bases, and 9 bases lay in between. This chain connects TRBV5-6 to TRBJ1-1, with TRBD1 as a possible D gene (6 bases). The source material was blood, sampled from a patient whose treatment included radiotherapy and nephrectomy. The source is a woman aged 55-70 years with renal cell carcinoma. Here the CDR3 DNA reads TGTGCCAGCAGCTTGGGGGGACATATGAACACTGAAGCTTTCTTT. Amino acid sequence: CASSLGGHMNTEAFF.